Below are 6 T cell receptor beta chains sequenced from a single sample in a study of spatial heterogeneity in lung cancer. The time point: blood at routine non-recurrence follow-up after resection. From the 5' RACE reads, TCRdb called clonotypes with MiXCR, one entry per CDR3 protein. The table has some 16,000 distinct CDR3 sequences, roughly 19% seen once. The sequencing here drew on PBMCs, taken at follow-up. The receptors come from a male donor with early-stage non-small cell lung cancer.

By share, this clonotype counts as medium-sized (0.01 to 0.1%). J is TRBJ1-1 and V is TRBV6-6, with D unclear. Germline V gene lookup returns CDR1 MNHNY and CDR2 SVGAGI (reference sequence). Trimming removed 5 bases at V and 3 bases at J, with 13 bases between. The CDR3 has 14 residues. In DNA, the CDR3 is TGTGCCAGCAGTGGTATCGGAGGAGACACTGAAGCTTTCTTT. Residues: CASSGIGGDTEAFF.

This clonotype showed up just once. Mismatch with germline at one junction end may stem from a read error. J is TRBJ2-1 and V is TRBV7-2; D could derive from TRBD1 or TRBD2 (5 bases each). This CDR3 spans 16 amino acids. CDR1 SGHTA and CDR2 FQGNSA come from the germline V gene. Written as DNA, the CDR3 is TGTGTCAGCAGCTTAGCGTGGGGGAGCTCCTACAATGAGCAGTTCTTC. This sequence encodes CVSSLAWGSSYNEQFF.

This clonotype has more than one count but fewer than ten. This chain joins TRBV5-1 and TRBJ2-7; TRBD2 matches 14 bases. V shed 4 bases, J shed 6 bases, and the junction held 3 bases outside the gene matches. Germline V gives CDR1 SGHRS, CDR2 YFSETQ. This CDR3 has 14 residues. The CDR3 here is CASSAGTSGGEQYF. The DNA for the CDR3 is TGCGCCAGCAGCGCCGGGACTAGCGGGGGCGAGCAGTACTTC.

This rearrangement joins TRBV20-1 to TRBJ2-7, with a weak D call TRBD1 (5 bases). V lost 3 bases and J lost 5, with 11 bases in between. Germline V CDR1 and CDR2: DFQATT, SNEGSKA (reference sequence). This CDR3 has 12 amino acids. This CDR3 is CSASPGWNEQYF. The CDR3, as DNA: TGCAGTGCTAGCCCAGGGTGGAACGAGCAGTACTTC.

As regards this clonotype: A much larger clone sits a single nucleotide away, making a read error possible. This chain links TRBV4-3 with TRBJ2-5; perhaps TRBD2 as D (5 bases). Germline CDR1 is LGHNA and CDR2 is YSLEER. The length of the CDR3 is 12 residues. The CDR3 DNA reads as TGCGCCAGCAGCCGGGAGCGAGAGACCCGGTACTTC. As protein: CASSRERETRYF.

This clonotype was observed a few times. This rearrangement joins TRBV2 to TRBJ2-2; 11 bases match TRBD1. The CDR3 sequence is 18 residues long. Trimming removed 5 bases from V and 3 bases from J; junction bases left unmatched: 11. The germline V gene encodes CDR1 SNHLY and CDR2 FYNNEI. CDR3 region: CASSKIRTGGSYTGELFF. CDR3 sequence (DNA): TGTGCCAGCAGTAAAATAAGGACAGGGGGCAGTTACACCGGGGAGCTGTTTTTT.